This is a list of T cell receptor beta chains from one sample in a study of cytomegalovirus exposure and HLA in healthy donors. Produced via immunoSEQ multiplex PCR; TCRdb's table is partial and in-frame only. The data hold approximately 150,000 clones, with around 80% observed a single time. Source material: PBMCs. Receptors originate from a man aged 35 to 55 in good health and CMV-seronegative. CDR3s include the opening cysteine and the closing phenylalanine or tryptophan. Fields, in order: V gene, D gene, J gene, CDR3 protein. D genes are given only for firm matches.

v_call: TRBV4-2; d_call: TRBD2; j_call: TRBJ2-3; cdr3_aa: CASSQERGGNTEDTQYF
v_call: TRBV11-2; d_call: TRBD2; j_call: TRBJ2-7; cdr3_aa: CASSLDSLAGYEQYF
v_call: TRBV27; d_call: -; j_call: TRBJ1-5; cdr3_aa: CASSLYVGNQPQHF
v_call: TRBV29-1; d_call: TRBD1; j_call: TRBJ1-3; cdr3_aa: CSVVPGTGGTGNTIYF
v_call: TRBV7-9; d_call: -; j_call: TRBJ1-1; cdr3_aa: CASSLVVNTEAFF
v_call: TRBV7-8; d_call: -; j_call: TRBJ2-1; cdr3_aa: CASSVDRSSYNEQFF
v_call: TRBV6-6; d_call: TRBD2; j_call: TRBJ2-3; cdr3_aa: CASSRLAGGPTDTQYF
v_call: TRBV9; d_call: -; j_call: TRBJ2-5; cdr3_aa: CASSADRGGKETQYF
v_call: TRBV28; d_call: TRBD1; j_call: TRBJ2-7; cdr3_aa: CASSPPGQGYYEQYF
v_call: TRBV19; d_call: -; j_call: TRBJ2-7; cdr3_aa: CASSIGSEQYF
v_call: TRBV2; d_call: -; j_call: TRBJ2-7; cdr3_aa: CASSKEKGVALYEQYF
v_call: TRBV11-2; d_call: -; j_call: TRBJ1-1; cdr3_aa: CASSLDRGAEAFF
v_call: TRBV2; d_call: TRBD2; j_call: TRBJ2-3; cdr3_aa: CAIPGRGAGTDTQYF
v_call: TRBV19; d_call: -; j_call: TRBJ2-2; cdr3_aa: CASSRRGSPRGTGELFF
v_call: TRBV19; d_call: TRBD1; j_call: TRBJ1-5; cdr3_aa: CASSILFRDRAVQPQHF
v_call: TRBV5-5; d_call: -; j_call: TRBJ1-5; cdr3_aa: CASSLGTTYNQPQHF
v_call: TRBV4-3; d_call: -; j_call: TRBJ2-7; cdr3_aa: CASSQAIDREVYEQYF
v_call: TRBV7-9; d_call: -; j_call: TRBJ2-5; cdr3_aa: CASSSRDQETQYF
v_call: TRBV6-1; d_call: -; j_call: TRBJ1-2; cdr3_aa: CASSEAYRAVEGYTF
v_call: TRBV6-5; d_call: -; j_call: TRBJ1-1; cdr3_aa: CASSYSTGIGTEAFF
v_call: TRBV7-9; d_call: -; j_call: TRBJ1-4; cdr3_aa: CASSPTNPNEKLFF
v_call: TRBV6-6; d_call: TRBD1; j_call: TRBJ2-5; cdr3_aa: CASSWGTGRAETQYF
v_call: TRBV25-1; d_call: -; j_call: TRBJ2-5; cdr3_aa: CASSAGDGYQETQYF
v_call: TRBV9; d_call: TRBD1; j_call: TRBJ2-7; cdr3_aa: CASNPGQGYYEQYF
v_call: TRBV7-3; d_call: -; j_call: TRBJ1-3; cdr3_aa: CASSAGDSGNTIYF
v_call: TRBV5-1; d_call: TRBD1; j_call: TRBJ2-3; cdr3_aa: CASSWDRSTDTQYF
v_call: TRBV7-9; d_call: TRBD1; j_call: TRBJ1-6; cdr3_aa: CASSQGQLSSPLHF
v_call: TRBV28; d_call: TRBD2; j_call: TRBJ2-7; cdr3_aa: CASTPGGESSYEQYF
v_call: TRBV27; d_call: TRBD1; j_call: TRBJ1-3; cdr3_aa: CASSSWGTGGNTIYF
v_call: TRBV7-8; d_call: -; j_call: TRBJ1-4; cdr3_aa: CASSWGGAHEKLFF